This T cell receptor (beta chain) is from a study of metastatic and nonmetastatic thyroid tumors. General study findings and limits: The study reportedly found significantly higher TCR beta diversity in malignant thyroid tumors than benign nodules, in blood and tumor.

From germline, CDR1 is SGHRS and CDR2 YFSETQ. The V and J ends lost 0 bases and 0 bases respectively, with 12 bases between them. The CDR3 spans 16 residues. Patients underwent thyroid surgery, and none had received any treatment before it. TCRdb re-processed the PCR reads through MiXCR. Here the sample spans about 24,000 clones, roughly 25% being singletons. As regards this clone: The antigen remains unidentified.

This TCR came from a male donor with papillary thyroid cancer or a benign thyroid nodule (not recorded which). Some clones in this sample may be carry-over from other donors' samples. Material: tumor tissue. The chain has TRBV5-1 and TRBJ1-1; D is unclear. The CDR3 is CASSLVPTDLNTEAFF. The CDR3 coding sequence is TGCGCCAGCAGCTTGGTCCCGACGGATCTGAACACTGAAGCTTTCTTT.